These 20 T cell receptor beta chains share one sample of origin, sequenced in a study of blood T cells in healthy people across ages. A second PCR of roughly 6 to 12 cycles used a sample-barcoded 5' primer and a J-beta primer mix. One entry per CDR3 protein, called by TCRdb with MiXCR from the 5' RACE reads. The sample includes 650,000 or so distinct CDR3 sequences, roughly half seen only once; the top ten take approximately 12%. Material: blood. The receptor source for this set is a woman at least 80 years old in good health.

The chain has TRBV4-3 and TRBJ1-6, with D uncertain. Germline CDR1 reads LGHNA; CDR2 reads YSLEER. Between the trimmed V and J ends, which lost 1 base and 9 bases, there was a span of 16 bases. The CDR3 has 16 residues. The CDR3 DNA sequence: TGCGCCAGCAGCCAAGTAACACCGGGAGAAGGTTCACCCCTCCACTTT. Translating gives CASSQVTPGEGSPLHF.

This sequence joins TRBV20-1 and TRBJ2-5, with unresolved D. Germline CDR1 and CDR2: DFQATT and SNEGSKA (reference sequence). The CDR3 covers 14 residues. V lost 0 bases and J 5 bases, leaving 13 bases between the germline ends. CDR3 in amino acids: CSARDGNRMETQYF. Written as DNA, the CDR3 is TGCAGTGCTAGAGATGGTAACCGCATGGAGACCCAGTACTTC.

This clonotype occurred many times. This chain connects TRBV3-1 to TRBJ2-5; D is undetermined. The CDR3 totals 14 residues. From germline, CDR1 is LGHDT and CDR2 YNNKEL (reference sequence). V lost 3 bases to trimming and J lost 5 bases, with 13 bases between them. The CDR3 sequence is CASSQRRRTETQYF. The CDR3 DNA is TGTGCCAGCAGCCAGAGAAGGCGGACCGAGACCCAGTACTTC.

The rearrangement uses TRBV6-6 and TRBJ1-2; TRBD1 might be the D (6 bases). The CDR3 has 13 residues. The germline V gene has CDR1 MNHNY and CDR2 SVGAGI (reference sequence). V was clipped by 6 bases and J by 8 bases, with 16 bases between them. The CDR3 here is CASRLNRAEGYTF. The CDR3 nucleotides read TGTGCCAGCAGACTCAACAGGGCGGAGGGCTACACCTTC.

The J gene is TRBJ2-1, the V gene TRBV5-1; the D gene is possibly TRBD1 (6 bases). CDR3 length: 15 residues. V lost 4 bases and J lost 9, with 20 bases in between. Germline loops: CDR1 SGHRS, CDR2 YFSETQ. CDR3: CASSQEDSSVGEQFF. The DNA for the CDR3 is TGCGCCAGCAGCCAGGAGGACAGTTCAGTTGGTGAGCAGTTCTTC. The full variable domain, in which reference TRBV5-1 and TRBJ2-1 provide the parts outside the CDR3, is KAGVTQTPRYLIKTRGQQVTLSCSPISGHRSVSWYQQTPGQGLQFLFEYFSETQRNKGNFPGRFSGRQFSNSRSEMNVSTLELGDSALYLCASSQEDSSVGEQFFGPGTRLTVL.

This chain joins TRBV6-1 and TRBJ2-1, with 11 positions matching TRBD1. Germline V gives CDR1 MNHNS, CDR2 SASEGT. J lost 8 bases, V lost 4 bases, and 10 bases had no gene match. CDR3 length: 16 amino acids. The CDR3 sequence is CASSAGQGASRYEQFF. In DNA form, the CDR3 reads TGTGCCAGCAGTGCCGGACAGGGGGCCAGTCGATATGAGCAGTTCTTC.

In this sample, this clonotype turned up a few times. The chain employs TRBV7-2 and TRBJ2-2, with D tentatively TRBD1 (5 bases). The germline CDR1 and CDR2 sequences are SGHTA and FQGNSA. Trimming took 4 bases from V and 0 from J, leaving 12 bases between them. The CDR3 length is 16 residues. This chain's CDR3 is CASSSVRGANTGELFF. The CDR3 region has the DNA TGTGCCAGCAGCTCCGTAAGGGGCGCGAACACCGGGGAGCTGTTTTTT.

To note about this clonotype: A much bigger clone sits one base away, suggesting this may be a read error. J is TRBJ2-3 and V is TRBV2, with a weak D call TRBD1 (5 bases). The germline V gene encodes CDR1 SNHLY and CDR2 FYNNEI. V was shortened by 7 bases and J by 4 bases, with 15 bases between the two germline ends. CDR3 length equals 14 residues. This chain's CDR3 is CASKRGLSADTQYF. CDR3 coding DNA: TGTGCCAGCAAAAGGGGCCTGAGCGCAGATACGCAGTATTTT.

The J gene is TRBJ2-3, the V gene TRBV5-6, with 10 bases matching TRBD2. J was trimmed by 6 bases and V by 3 bases; bases with no gene match: 10. CDR3 length equals 16 residues. CDR1 SGHDT and CDR2 YYEEEE come from the germline V gene. CDR3 region: CASSYPLAGDGDTQYF. The CDR3 bases are TGTGCCAGCAGCTACCCCCTAGCGGGGGACGGGGATACGCAGTATTTT.

CDR3 sequence (DNA): TGTGCCTGGAGTCCCGAGGACAGGGACAGCTCACCCCTCCACTTT. Translation: CAWSPEDRDSSPLHF. The chain combines TRBV30 with TRBJ1-6, with TRBD1 matching 8 bases. The length of the CDR3 is 15 residues. V lost 2 bases and J lost 10; bases outside the gene matches: 10. Per germline, CDR1 GTSNPN and CDR2 SVGIG (reference sequence).

At least ten counts were recorded for this clonotype. The gene calls are TRBV10-3 and TRBJ2-5; TRBD1 aligns across 7 bases. Trimming at V came to 6 bases and at J to 4 bases, leaving 5 bases not matched to a gene. Looked up from germline, CDR1 is ENHRY and CDR2 is SYGVKD. CDR3 size: 13 residues. The CDR3 region has the DNA TGTGCCATCAGAGAGGGGGCTAGAGAGACCCAGTACTTC. It codes for CAIREGARETQYF.

This clonotype was seen ten or more times. The chain recombines TRBV18 with TRBJ2-7; D uncertain. V dropped 4 bases and J dropped 5 bases, with 12 bases sitting between them. Germline V gene sequence: CDR1 KGHSH, CDR2 LQKENI. This CDR3 comprises 13 residues. For the CDR3, the DNA is TGTGCCAGCTCACTACCCCCCCCGAACGAGCAGTACTTC. It encodes CASSLPPPNEQYF.

Note on this clonotype: This clone may be a read error of a much larger clone one base away. V and J are TRBV25-1 and TRBJ2-7, with D tentatively TRBD2 (6 bases). Germline-derived CDR1 and CDR2 are MGHDK and SYGVNS. Deletions cut 4 bases from V and 6 bases from J, with 19 bases between. This CDR3 has 15 residues. The CDR3 coding sequence is TGTGCCAGCAGTGTACGCGGAGGGGCGAAAGGCGAGCAGTACTTC. Translation gives CASSVRGGAKGEQYF.

This clonotype was seen more than once but under ten times. V and J are TRBV6-2 or TRBV6-3 and TRBJ2-7, with D maybe TRBD1 (6 bases). The CDR3 covers 14 residues. V gave up 0 bases and J gave up 4 bases, with 10 bases separating them. Per germline, CDR1 MNHEY and CDR2 SVGEGT. The CDR3 DNA follows: TGTGCCAGCAGTTACTCGGGGGCCTTGTACGAGCAGTACTTC. Protein sequence: CASSYSGALYEQYF.

A note on this clonotype: Just one base apart from a much larger clone, this may be a read error. The chain recombines TRBV20-1 with TRBJ2-7; 9 positions agree with TRBD1. The J call is uncertain, as TRBJ2-5 better fits the DNA end. CDR1 and CDR2 (germline): DFQATT, SNEGSKA (reference sequence). The CDR3 has 12 amino acids. The CDR3 protein is CSAWDREETQYF. The CDR3 DNA is TGCAGTGCTTGGGACAGGGAAGAGACCCAGTACTTC.

This clonotype was recorded at least ten times. The chain has TRBV6-6 and TRBJ2-1, with D possibly being TRBD1 (5 bases). This CDR3 is built from 14 residues. V lost 5 bases, J lost 9 bases, and 17 bases lay in between. Germline CDR1 is MNHNY and CDR2 is SVGAGI (reference sequence). CDR3 residues: CASSPGSAMTEQFF. As DNA, the CDR3 is TGTGCCAGCAGTCCAGGGTCGGCAATGACTGAGCAGTTCTTC.

Remarks on this clonotype: This may come from a read error, since a much larger clone is one base off. This sequence joins TRBV15 and TRBJ1-5; D unclear. V lost 0 bases and J lost 9, with 6 bases in between. CDR1 and CDR2 (germline): LNHNV, YYDKDF (reference sequence). The CDR3 totals 12 residues. CDR3 coding DNA: TGTGCCACCAGCAGAGATAACCCGCCCCAGCATTTT. Protein: CATSRDNPPQHF.

This chain uses TRBV12-3 or TRBV12-4 with TRBJ1-2; D not certain. V shed 1 base and J shed 8 bases, with 11 bases lying between them. The CDR3 totals 13 residues. The CDR3, as DNA: TGTGCCAGCAGTTTAGGTCATCGGGAAGGCTACACCTTC. Translation gives CASSLGHREGYTF.

The J gene is TRBJ2-7, the V gene TRBV25-1, with unresolved D. From germline, CDR1 is MGHDK and CDR2 SYGVNS. The CDR3 contains 12 residues. Deletions cut 4 bases from V and 6 bases from J, with 10 bases between. In DNA, the CDR3 is TGTGCCAGCAGTGCCGAACGATGCGAGCAGTACTTC. This translates into CASSAERCEQYF.

The chain joins TRBV2 to TRBJ1-2, with TRBD1 matching 7 bases. After removal of 6 bases from V and 6 bases from J, the junction contained 7 bases not matched to a gene. The V gene's germline CDR1 is SNHLY and CDR2 FYNNEI. The CDR3 totals 13 residues. The CDR3 sequence is CASSADRVNGYTF. In DNA, the CDR3 is TGTGCCAGCAGCGCAGACAGGGTAAATGGCTACACCTTC.